Listed below are T cell receptor beta chains from one sample, sequenced in a study of blood T cell repertoires in COVID-19. The table came from immunoSEQ multiplex PCR; TCRdb's copy has only in-frame clones and leaves some out. The sample gives about 120,000 clones, around 90% of which show up once; 4.5% to 5% is in the top ten. Sequencing was performed on peripheral blood. The receptor set was obtained from a human donor in a cohort sampled during active COVID-19. The CDR3 runs from the conserved cysteine through the conserved F or W. A D gene is named only where the DNA matches it firmly. Clone sizes are given selectively: once, few, many, or a class where the clone is expanded.

V gene: TRBV15
D gene: -
clone size: -
J gene: TRBJ1-2
CDR3 DNA: TGTGCCACCAGCAGAGCGCGCCAGGGAGGTGGCTACACCTTC
CDR3 protein: CATSRARQGGGYTF

V gene: TRBV29-1
D gene: -
clone size: -
J gene: TRBJ2-5
CDR3 DNA: TGCAGCGTTGAGGGTCCGGGAAAGACCCAGTACTTC
CDR3 protein: CSVEGPGKTQYF

V gene: TRBV3-1/TRBV3-2
D gene: -
clone size: -
J gene: TRBJ2-5
CDR3 DNA: TGTGCCAGCAGCCAAGGCCAGAAAGAGACCCAGTACTTC
CDR3 protein: CASSQGQKETQYF

V gene: TRBV28
D gene: TRBD1
clone size: -
J gene: TRBJ1-1
CDR3 DNA: TGTGCCAGCAGTTTAACAGTACCGGGACAGGGAATTGAAAGTCCTTTCTTT
CDR3 protein: CASSLTVPGQGIESPFF

V gene: TRBV19
D gene: TRBD2
clone size: -
J gene: TRBJ2-5
CDR3 DNA: TGTGCCAGTAGCACCGTAGCGGGAGGACAAGAGACCCAGTACTTC
CDR3 protein: CASSTVAGGQETQYF

V gene: TRBV14
D gene: -
clone size: -
J gene: TRBJ2-6
CDR3 DNA: TGTGCCAGCAGCCACCAAGCAGGGGAGCTTGTTTCTGGGGCCAACGTCCTGACTTTC
CDR3 protein: CASSHQAGELVSGANVLTF

V gene: TRBV7-9
D gene: -
clone size: few
J gene: TRBJ2-7
CDR3 DNA: TGTGCCAGCAGCCCCCTTGAGGGACTCAACGAGCAGTACTTC
CDR3 protein: CASSPLEGLNEQYF

V gene: TRBV27
D gene: -
clone size: -
J gene: TRBJ1-1
CDR3 DNA: TGTGCCAGCAGTTTAGGCTGGGTGAGAGGGCAGAACACTGAAGCTTTCTTT
CDR3 protein: CASSLGWVRGQNTEAFF

V gene: TRBV7-2
D gene: TRBD1
clone size: -
J gene: TRBJ1-2
CDR3 DNA: TGTGCCAGCAGTTCCTTGGACAGGGCCTATGGCTACACCTTC
CDR3 protein: CASSSLDRAYGYTF

V gene: TRBV29-1
D gene: TRBD1
clone size: -
J gene: TRBJ2-1
CDR3 DNA: TGCAGCGCCATAGAAGGGACAGGGGGCAATGAGCAGTTCTTC
CDR3 protein: CSAIEGTGGNEQFF

V gene: TRBV18
D gene: -
clone size: -
J gene: TRBJ1-4
CDR3 DNA: TGTGCCAGCTCACCTTCGACAGGACGACCCTCAACTAATGAAAAACTGTTTTTT
CDR3 protein: CASSPSTGRPSTNEKLFF

V gene: TRBV14
D gene: TRBD2
clone size: -
J gene: TRBJ2-7
CDR3 DNA: TGTGCCAGCAGCCAAGATCCTAGCGGGAGGGCCAAGCAGTACTTC
CDR3 protein: CASSQDPSGRAKQYF

V gene: TRBV6-6
D gene: -
clone size: -
J gene: TRBJ1-5
CDR3 DNA: TGTGCCAGCAGCTCCAGGCGGGGAAATCAGCCCCAGCATTTT
CDR3 protein: CASSSRRGNQPQHF

V gene: TRBV13
D gene: -
clone size: -
J gene: TRBJ2-1
CDR3 DNA: TGTGCCAGCAGCTCAGGAGAGAGCCCCTACAATGAGCAGTTCTTC
CDR3 protein: CASSSGESPYNEQFF

V gene: TRBV5-6
D gene: -
clone size: -
J gene: TRBJ1-1
CDR3 DNA: TGTGCCAGCAGCCCCCTAGGGGTCTGGGGCACTGAAGCTTTCTTT
CDR3 protein: CASSPLGVWGTEAFF

V gene: TRBV2
D gene: TRBD1
clone size: -
J gene: TRBJ1-5
CDR3 DNA: TGTGCCAGTATGGGACAGCACAATCAGCCCCAGCATTTT
CDR3 protein: CASMGQHNQPQHF

V gene: TRBV7-8
D gene: -
clone size: once
J gene: TRBJ1-3
CDR3 DNA: TGTGCCAGCAGCTTAGTTCTGGGAAACACCATATATTTT
CDR3 protein: CASSLVLGNTIYF

V gene: TRBV5-8
D gene: TRBD1
clone size: -
J gene: TRBJ2-7
CDR3 DNA: TGTGCCAGCAGTTGGGACAGGGGTGACGACGAGCAGTACTTC
CDR3 protein: CASSWDRGDDEQYF

V gene: TRBV11-2
D gene: TRBD1
clone size: -
J gene: TRBJ1-2
CDR3 DNA: TGTGCCAGCAGCTTAGGCTTACCGGGACAGGGATATGGCTACACCTTC
CDR3 protein: CASSLGLPGQGYGYTF

V gene: TRBV5-1
D gene: TRBD1
clone size: -
J gene: TRBJ1-2
CDR3 DNA: TGCGCCAGCCGAAACCAGGGGGCCAACTATGGCTACACCTTC
CDR3 protein: CASRNQGANYGYTF

V gene: TRBV5-1
D gene: -
clone size: -
J gene: TRBJ2-1
CDR3 DNA: TGCGCCAGCAGCTTTGGTTTAACTGCGCACAATGAGCAGTTCTTC
CDR3 protein: CASSFGLTAHNEQFF

V gene: TRBV5-1
D gene: TRBD2
clone size: few
J gene: TRBJ2-1
CDR3 DNA: TGCGCCAGCTTTAGCGGGAGCTCCTACAATGAGCAGTTCTTC
CDR3 protein: CASFSGSSYNEQFF

V gene: TRBV30
D gene: TRBD2
clone size: -
J gene: TRBJ2-3
CDR3 DNA: TGTGCCTGGAGCATAGCGGGGGGGCCAAATACGCAGTATTTT
CDR3 protein: CAWSIAGGPNTQYF

V gene: TRBV18
D gene: -
clone size: -
J gene: TRBJ1-1
CDR3 DNA: TGTGCCAGCTCACCCGGCGGGGCTGGCGAGGCTTTCTTT
CDR3 protein: CASSPGGAGEAFF

V gene: TRBV7-9
D gene: -
clone size: few
J gene: TRBJ2-2
CDR3 DNA: TGTGCCAGCAGCTTACTAGGATGGGACACCGGGGAGCTGTTTTTT
CDR3 protein: CASSLLGWDTGELFF

V gene: TRBV9
D gene: -
clone size: -
J gene: TRBJ2-7
CDR3 DNA: TGTGCCAGCAGCGTAGATTCTAGCCTAGCCTACGAGCAGTACTTC
CDR3 protein: CASSVDSSLAYEQYF

V gene: TRBV2
D gene: TRBD1
clone size: -
J gene: TRBJ2-5
CDR3 DNA: TGTGCCAGCTGCCTCCGGGACAGGGGGCCATCGGGCCAAGAGACCCAGTACTTC
CDR3 protein: CASCLRDRGPSGQETQYF

V gene: TRBV27
D gene: -
clone size: -
J gene: TRBJ1-5
CDR3 DNA: TGTGCCAGCAGTGATACCAGGGGTGTTAGCAATCAGCCCCAGCATTTT
CDR3 protein: CASSDTRGVSNQPQHF

V gene: TRBV27
D gene: -
clone size: once
J gene: TRBJ1-1
CDR3 DNA: TGTGCCAGCAGTTTATTGGGCAAGAACACTGAAGCTTTCTTT
CDR3 protein: CASSLLGKNTEAFF